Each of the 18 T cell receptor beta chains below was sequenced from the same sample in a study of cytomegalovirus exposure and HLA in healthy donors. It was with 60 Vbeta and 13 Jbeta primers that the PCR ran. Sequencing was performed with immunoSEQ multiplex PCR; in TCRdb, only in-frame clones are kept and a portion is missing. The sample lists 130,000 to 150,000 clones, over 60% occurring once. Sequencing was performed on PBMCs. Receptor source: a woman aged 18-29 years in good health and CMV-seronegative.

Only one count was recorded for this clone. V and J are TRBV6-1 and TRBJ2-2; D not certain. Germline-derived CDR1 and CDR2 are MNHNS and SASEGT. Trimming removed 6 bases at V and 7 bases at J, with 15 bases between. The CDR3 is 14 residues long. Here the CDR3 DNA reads TGTGCCAGCAGGTTTGGGCCCAGGAACGGGGAGCTGTTTTTT. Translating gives CASRFGPRNGELFF.

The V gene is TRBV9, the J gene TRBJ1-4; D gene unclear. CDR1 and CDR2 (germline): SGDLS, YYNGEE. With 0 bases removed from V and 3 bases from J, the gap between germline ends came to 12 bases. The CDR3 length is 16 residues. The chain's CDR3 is CASSVAPDAANEKLFF. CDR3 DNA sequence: TGTGCCAGCAGCGTAGCCCCCGACGCGGCTAATGAAAAACTGTTTTTT.

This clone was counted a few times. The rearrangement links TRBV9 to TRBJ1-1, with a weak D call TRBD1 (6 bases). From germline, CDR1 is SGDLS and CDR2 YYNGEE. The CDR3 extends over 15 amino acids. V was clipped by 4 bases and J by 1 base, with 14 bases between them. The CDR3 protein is CASSLSGQKNTEAFF. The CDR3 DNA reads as TGTGCCAGCAGCTTATCCGGACAGAAGAACACTGAAGCTTTCTTT.

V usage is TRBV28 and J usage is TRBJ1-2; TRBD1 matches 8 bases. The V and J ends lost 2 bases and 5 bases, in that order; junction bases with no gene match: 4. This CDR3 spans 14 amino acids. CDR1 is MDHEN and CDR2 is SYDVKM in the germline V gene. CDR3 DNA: TGTGCCAGCAGTTTAACAGGGGGAACTTATGGCTACACCTTC. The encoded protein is CASSLTGGTYGYTF.

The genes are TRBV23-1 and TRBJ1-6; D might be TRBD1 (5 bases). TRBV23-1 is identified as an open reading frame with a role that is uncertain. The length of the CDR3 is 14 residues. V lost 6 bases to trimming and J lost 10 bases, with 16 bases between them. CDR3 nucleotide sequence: TGCGCCAGCAGCCCCGCGGGGGAAGGATCACCCCTCCACTTT. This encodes CASSPAGEGSPLHF.

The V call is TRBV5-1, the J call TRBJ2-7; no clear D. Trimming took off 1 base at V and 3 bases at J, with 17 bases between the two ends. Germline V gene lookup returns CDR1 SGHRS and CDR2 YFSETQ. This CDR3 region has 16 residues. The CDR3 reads CASSLRQGSGLYEQYF. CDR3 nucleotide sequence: TGCGCCAGCAGCTTGAGGCAAGGCTCAGGCCTCTACGAGCAGTACTTC.

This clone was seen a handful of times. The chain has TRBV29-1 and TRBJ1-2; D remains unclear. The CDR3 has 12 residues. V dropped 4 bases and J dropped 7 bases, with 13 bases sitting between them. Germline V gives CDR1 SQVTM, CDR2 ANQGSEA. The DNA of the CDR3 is TGCAGCGTTGGCCGGGTGCTTAGTGGCTACACCTTC. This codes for CSVGRVLSGYTF.

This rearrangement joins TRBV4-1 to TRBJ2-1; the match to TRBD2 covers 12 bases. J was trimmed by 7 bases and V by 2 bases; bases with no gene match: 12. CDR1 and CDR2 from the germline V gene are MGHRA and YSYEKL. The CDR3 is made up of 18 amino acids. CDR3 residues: CASSQPSTSGGRGNEQFF. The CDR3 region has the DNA TGCGCCAGCAGCCAACCGTCGACTAGCGGGGGAAGAGGGAATGAGCAGTTCTTC.

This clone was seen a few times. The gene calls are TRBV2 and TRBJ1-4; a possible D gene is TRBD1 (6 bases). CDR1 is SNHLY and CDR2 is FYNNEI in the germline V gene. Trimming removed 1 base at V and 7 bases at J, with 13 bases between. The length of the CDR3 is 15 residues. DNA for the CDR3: TGTGCCAGCAGTGAAGACAGGGTCAATACTGAAAAACTGTTTTTT. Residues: CASSEDRVNTEKLFF.

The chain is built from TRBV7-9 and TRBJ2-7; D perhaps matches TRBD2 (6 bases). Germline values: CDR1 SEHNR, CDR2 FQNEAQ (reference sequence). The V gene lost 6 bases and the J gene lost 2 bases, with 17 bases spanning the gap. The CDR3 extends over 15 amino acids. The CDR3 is CASRYLLSGTYEQYV. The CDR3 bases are TGTGCCAGCAGGTACCTTCTTAGCGGAACCTACGAGCAGTACGTC.

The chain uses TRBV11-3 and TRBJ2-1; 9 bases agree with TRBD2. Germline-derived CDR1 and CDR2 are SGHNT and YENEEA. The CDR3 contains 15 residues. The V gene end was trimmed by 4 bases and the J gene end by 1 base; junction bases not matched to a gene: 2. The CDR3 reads CASSSSGGSYNEQFF. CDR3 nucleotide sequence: TGTGCCAGCAGCTCCAGCGGGGGGTCCTACAATGAGCAGTTCTTC.

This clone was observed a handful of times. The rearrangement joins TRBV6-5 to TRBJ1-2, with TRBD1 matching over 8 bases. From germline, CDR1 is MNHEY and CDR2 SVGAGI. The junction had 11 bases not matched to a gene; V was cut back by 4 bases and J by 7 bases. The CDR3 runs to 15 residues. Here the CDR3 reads CASSSADRGRGGYTF. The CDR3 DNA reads TGTGCCAGCAGTTCTGCAGACAGGGGCAGAGGTGGCTACACCTTC.

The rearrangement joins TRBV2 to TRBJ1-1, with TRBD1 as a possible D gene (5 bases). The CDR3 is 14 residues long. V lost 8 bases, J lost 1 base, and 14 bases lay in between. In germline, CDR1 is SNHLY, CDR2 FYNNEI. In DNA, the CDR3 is TGTGCCAGCTCGGGAGGAGGGGCGAACACTGAAGCTTTCTTT. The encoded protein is CASSGGGANTEAFF.

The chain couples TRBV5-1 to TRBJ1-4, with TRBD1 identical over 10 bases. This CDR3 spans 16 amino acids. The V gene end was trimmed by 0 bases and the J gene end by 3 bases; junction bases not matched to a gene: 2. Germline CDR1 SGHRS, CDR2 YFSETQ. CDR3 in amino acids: CASSLGQGASNEKLFF. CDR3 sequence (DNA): TGCGCCAGCAGCTTGGGACAGGGGGCGTCTAATGAAAAACTGTTTTTT.

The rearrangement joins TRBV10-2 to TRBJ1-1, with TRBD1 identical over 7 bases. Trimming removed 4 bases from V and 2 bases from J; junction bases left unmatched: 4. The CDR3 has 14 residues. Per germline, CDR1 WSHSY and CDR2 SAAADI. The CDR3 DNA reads TGCGCCAGCAGTGCCGACAGGGTCAACACTGAAGCTTTCTTT. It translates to CASSADRVNTEAFF.

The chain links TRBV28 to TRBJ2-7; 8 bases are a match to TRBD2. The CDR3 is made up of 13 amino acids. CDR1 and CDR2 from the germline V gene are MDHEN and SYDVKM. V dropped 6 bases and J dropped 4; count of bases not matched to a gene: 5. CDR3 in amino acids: CASRVGLGYEQYF. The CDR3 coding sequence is TGTGCCAGCAGAGTGGGACTAGGGTACGAGCAGTACTTC.

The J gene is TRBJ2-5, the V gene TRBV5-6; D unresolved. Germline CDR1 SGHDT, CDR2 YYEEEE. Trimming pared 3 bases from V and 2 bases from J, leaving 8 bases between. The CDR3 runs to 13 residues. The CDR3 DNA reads TGTGCCAGCAGCTCCGGAGTACAAGAGACCCAGTACTTC. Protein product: CASSSGVQETQYF.

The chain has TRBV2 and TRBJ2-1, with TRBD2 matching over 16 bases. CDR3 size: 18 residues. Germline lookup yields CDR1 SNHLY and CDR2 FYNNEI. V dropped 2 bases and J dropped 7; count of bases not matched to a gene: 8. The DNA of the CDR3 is TGTGCCAGCAGTGAACGTTCCGGGACTAGCGGGAGGGCTAATGAGCAGTTCTTC. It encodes CASSERSGTSGRANEQFF.